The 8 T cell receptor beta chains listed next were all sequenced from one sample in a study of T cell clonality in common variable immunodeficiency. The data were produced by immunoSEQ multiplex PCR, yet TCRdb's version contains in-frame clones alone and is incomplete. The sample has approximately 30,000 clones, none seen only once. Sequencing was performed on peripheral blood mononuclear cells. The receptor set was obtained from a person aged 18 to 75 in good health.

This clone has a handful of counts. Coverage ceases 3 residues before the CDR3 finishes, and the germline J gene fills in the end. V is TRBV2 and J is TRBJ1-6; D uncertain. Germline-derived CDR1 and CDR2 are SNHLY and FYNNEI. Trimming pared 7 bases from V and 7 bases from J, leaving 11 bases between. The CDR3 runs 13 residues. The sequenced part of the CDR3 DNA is TGTGCCAGCACGAAGGGTACCAATTCACCC. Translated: CASTKGTNSP. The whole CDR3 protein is CASTKGTNSPLHF.

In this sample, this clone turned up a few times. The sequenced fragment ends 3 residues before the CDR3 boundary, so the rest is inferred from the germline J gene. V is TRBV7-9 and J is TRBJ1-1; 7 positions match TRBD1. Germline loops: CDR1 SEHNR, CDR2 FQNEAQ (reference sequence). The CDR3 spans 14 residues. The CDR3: CASRDSKITDTAFF. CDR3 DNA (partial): TGTGCCAGCCGGGACAGCAAAATCACAGATACG.

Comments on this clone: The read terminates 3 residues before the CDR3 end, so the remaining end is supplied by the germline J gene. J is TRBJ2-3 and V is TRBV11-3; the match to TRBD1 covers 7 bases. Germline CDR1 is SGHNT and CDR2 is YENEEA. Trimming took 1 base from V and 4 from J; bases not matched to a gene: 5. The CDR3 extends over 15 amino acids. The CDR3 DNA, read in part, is TGTGCCAGCAGCTTAGGGGGACAGCCATCAGATACG. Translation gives CASSLGGQPSDT. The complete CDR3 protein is CASSLGGQPSDTQYF.

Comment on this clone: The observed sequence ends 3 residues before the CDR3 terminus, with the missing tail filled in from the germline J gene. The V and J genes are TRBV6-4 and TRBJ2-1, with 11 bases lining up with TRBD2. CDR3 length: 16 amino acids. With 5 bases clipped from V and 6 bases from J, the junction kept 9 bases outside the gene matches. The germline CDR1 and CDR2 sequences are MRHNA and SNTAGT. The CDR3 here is CASSPEAGTSGNEQFF. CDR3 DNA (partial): TGTGCCAGCAGTCCCGAGGCAGGGACTAGCGGCAATGAG.

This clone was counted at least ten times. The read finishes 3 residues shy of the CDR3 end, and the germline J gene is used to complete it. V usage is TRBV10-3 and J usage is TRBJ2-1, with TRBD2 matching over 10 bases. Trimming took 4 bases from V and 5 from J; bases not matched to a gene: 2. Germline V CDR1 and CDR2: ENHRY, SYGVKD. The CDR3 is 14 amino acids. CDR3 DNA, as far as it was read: TGTGCCATCAGTGCTAGCGGGAGCAACAATGAG. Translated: CAISASGSNNE. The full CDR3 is CAISASGSNNEQFF.

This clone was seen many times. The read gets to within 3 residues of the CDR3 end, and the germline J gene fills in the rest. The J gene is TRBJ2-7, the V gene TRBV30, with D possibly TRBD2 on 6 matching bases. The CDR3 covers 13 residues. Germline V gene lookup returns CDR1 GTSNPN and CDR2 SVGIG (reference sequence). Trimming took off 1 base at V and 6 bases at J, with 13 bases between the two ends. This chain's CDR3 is CAWSEVEEGEQYF. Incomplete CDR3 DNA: TGTGCCTGGAGTGAAGTAGAGGAGGGCGAG. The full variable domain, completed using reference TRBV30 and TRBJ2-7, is SQTIHQWPATLVQPVGSPLSLECTVEGTSNPNLYWYRQAAGRGLQLLFYSVGIGQISSEVPQNLSASRPQDRQFILSSKKLLLSDSGFYLCAWSEVEEGEQYFGPGTRLTVT.

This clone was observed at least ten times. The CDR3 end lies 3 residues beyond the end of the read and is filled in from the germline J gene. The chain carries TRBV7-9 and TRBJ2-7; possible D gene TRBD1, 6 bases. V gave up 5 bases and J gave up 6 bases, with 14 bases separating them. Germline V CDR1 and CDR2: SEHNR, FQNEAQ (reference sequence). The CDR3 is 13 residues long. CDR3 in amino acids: CASSTGQKTEQYF. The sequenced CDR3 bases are TGTGCCAGCAGCACCGGACAGAAAACCGAG.

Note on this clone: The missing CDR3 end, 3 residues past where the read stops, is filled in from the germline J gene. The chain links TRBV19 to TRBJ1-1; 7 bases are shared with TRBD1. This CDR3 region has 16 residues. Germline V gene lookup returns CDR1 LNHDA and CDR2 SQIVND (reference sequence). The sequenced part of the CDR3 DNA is TGTGCCAGTAGTCCGGGACGGGACAGCCACACAGATACG. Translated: CASSPGRDSHTDT. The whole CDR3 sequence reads CASSPGRDSHTDTAFF.